The sequence of this T cell receptor beta chain was determined in a study of T cells in Graves' hyperthyroidism and ophthalmopathy. Study at large: It was at initial diagnosis, before any treatment, that peripheral blood was collected.

This clonotype was observed at least ten times. What it recognizes is unknown. What was amplified from RNA transcripts were TCR beta CDR3 regions. The TCR CDR3 was amplified in a first-round RT-PCR using the HTBI primer set. Using its own MiXCR run on the multiplex PCR reads, TCRdb lists one record per CDR3 protein. The sample lists roughly 280,000 distinct CDR3 sequences, about 18% occurring once. V was clipped by 3 bases and J by 1 base, with 15 bases between them. This CDR3 contains 16 residues. The germline V gene encodes CDR1 MNHEY and CDR2 SMNVEV (reference sequence). Study results and limitations: Appearing also in blood were most of the thyroid clonotypes expanded above 0.001.

Ophthalmopathy cases scored 3 or more on the Clinical Activity Score and 4 or more on NOSPECS grade, with duration below 3 months. Uncontrolled infection, other autoimmune disease, pregnancy or lactation barred patients from enrollment. Sequenced: blood. This chain connects TRBV27 to TRBJ1-1; D might be TRBD1 (5 bases). This sequence was found in a woman in her fifties or sixties with Graves' ophthalmopathy. This chain's CDR3 is CASSFSGAGGNTEAFF. CDR3 bases: TGTGCCAGCAGTTTTTCCGGGGCCGGGGGGAACACTGAAGCTTTCTTT.